This TCR beta chain was captured by sequencing in a study of blood T cells in healthy people across ages. About this clonotype: At one of its ends the junction is not consistent with the germline gene, which may arise from a read error.

Using a J-beta primer mix together with a sample-barcoded 5' primer, a second PCR was run for about 6 to 11 cycles. TCRdb reanalysed the 5' RACE reads using MiXCR and keeps one entry per CDR3 protein. The table shows over 1.5 million distinct CDR3 sequences, with around half occurring only once. Peripheral blood samples of about 10 milliliters were drawn from each donor. Germline assignment: CDR1 SGHVS and CDR2 FQNEAQ. The CDR3 extends over 14 amino acids. The chain links TRBV7-8 to TRBJ2-7; possible D gene TRBD2, 5 bases. The TCR comes from a woman in her thirties or forties in good health. The specimen sequenced was blood. The CDR3 is CASGLAGSSYKQYF. In DNA, the CDR3 is TGTGCCAGCGGCTTGGCGGGCAGCTCCTACAAGCAGTACTTC.